These 30 T cell receptor beta chains share one sample of origin, sequenced in a study of shared clonotypes between healthy human individuals. Profiled with immunoSEQ multiplex PCR; TCRdb holds only in-frame clones, not every one. The sample consists of 550,000 to 800,000 clones, around 72% of them appearing once. What was sequenced was memory CD4+ T cells sorted from blood. The subset is: CD45RA-negative fraction. These receptors were taken from a woman aged 25 to 39 in good health.

The chain employs TRBV5-1 and TRBJ1-4, with D possibly TRBD1 on 6 matching bases. V lost 4 bases and J lost 8, with 15 bases in between. The CDR3 sequence is 14 residues long. Germline-derived CDR1 and CDR2 are SGHRS and YFSETQ. The CDR3 nucleotides are TGCGCCAGCAGCCGTACAGGGTGGGAGGAAAAACTGTTTTTT. As protein: CASSRTGWEEKLFF.

The chain joins TRBV28 to TRBJ2-5, with D perhaps matching TRBD1 or TRBD2 (5 bases each). The V gene's germline CDR1 is MDHEN and CDR2 SYDVKM. The length of the CDR3 is 16 residues. Trimming stripped 6 bases from V and 2 bases from J, with 19 bases between. CDR3 sequence reads: CASSTPVGGYQETQYF. In nucleotides, the CDR3 is TGTGCCAGCAGCACACCGGTTGGGGGTTATCAAGAGACCCAGTACTTC. The variable domain in full, completed from reference TRBV28 and TRBJ2-5, reads DVKVTQSSRYLVKRTGEKVFLECVQDMDHENMFWYRQDPGLGLRLIYFSYDVKMKEKGDIPEGYSVSREKKERFSLILESASTNQTSMYLCASSTPVGGYQETQYFGPGTRLLVL.

This chain connects TRBV28 to TRBJ1-1; D possibly corresponds to TRBD1 (5 bases). Germline V gene data show CDR1 as MDHEN and CDR2 as SYDVKM. The CDR3 consists of 13 residues. Trimming stripped 2 bases from V and 11 bases from J, with 15 bases between. The CDR3 loop reads CASSLGSQGSAFF. The CDR3 region has the DNA TGTGCCAGCAGTTTAGGGTCTCAGGGATCGGCTTTCTTT.

The chain uses TRBV2 and TRBJ1-2, with D perhaps TRBD1 (5 bases). V was trimmed by 8 bases and J by 7 bases, leaving 20 bases between them. The length of the CDR3 is 14 residues. The germline V gene has CDR1 SNHLY and CDR2 FYNNEI. The CDR3 nucleotides read TGTGCCAGCCGACCTGGGGGTTCTACGTTTGGCTACACCTTC. Translated, it gives CASRPGGSTFGYTF.

The chain couples TRBV25-1 to TRBJ1-1; no reliable D call. The CDR3 length is 17 residues. The ends were cut back, 3 bases at V and 8 bases at J, with 25 bases in the middle. Germline CDR1 MGHDK, CDR2 SYGVNS. The CDR3 coding sequence is TGTGCCAGCAGTGATTCGCTCGGGAGGACTCTACCGGAGGAAGCTTTCTTT. Protein sequence: CASSDSLGRTLPEEAFF. The full variable domain, rest sourced from reference TRBV25-1 and TRBJ1-1, is EADIYQTPRYLVIGTGKKITLECSQTMGHDKMYWYQQDPGMELHLIHYSYGVNSTEKGDLSSESTVSRIRTEHFPLTLESARPSHTSQYLCASSDSLGRTLPEEAFFGQGTRLTVV.

The chain has TRBV6-6 and TRBJ1-5; possibly TRBD1 for D (6 bases). Germline values: CDR1 MNHNY, CDR2 SVGAGI (reference sequence). The ends were cut back, 2 bases at V and 8 bases at J, with 13 bases in the middle. This CDR3 has 14 amino acids. CDR3 residues: CASSYGQSSEPQHF. The CDR3 nucleotides read TGTGCCAGCAGTTACGGACAGAGCTCGGAGCCCCAGCATTTT.

The chain uses TRBV13 and TRBJ1-2; D gene ambiguous. Germline V gene lookup returns CDR1 PRHDT and CDR2 FYEKMQ (reference sequence). The CDR3 loop spans 13 amino acids. Trimming removed 3 bases from V and 2 bases from J, with 7 bases in between. Here the CDR3 reads CASSFQKNYGYTF. The CDR3, as DNA: TGTGCCAGCAGCTTCCAGAAAAACTATGGCTACACCTTC.

V usage is TRBV9 and J usage is TRBJ2-3; TRBD2 might be the D (7 bases). The germline V and J ends were trimmed by 3 bases and 6 bases, with 20 bases remaining between them. The germline CDR1 and CDR2 sequences are SGDLS and YYNGEE. This CDR3 has 16 residues. As DNA, the CDR3 is TGTGCCAGCAGCGAGGGGGGGATTTTGAGCCGCGATACGCAGTATTTT. Its translation: CASSEGGILSRDTQYF. The full variable domain, its missing parts supplied by reference TRBV9 and TRBJ2-3, is DSGVTQTPKHLITATGQRVTLRCSPRSGDLSVYWYQQSLDQGLQFLIQYYNGEERAKGNILERFSAQQFPDLHSELNLSSLELGDSALYFCASSEGGILSRDTQYFGPGTRLTVL.

J is TRBJ1-2 and V is TRBV10-3; 7 bases are shared with TRBD1. From germline, CDR1 is ENHRY and CDR2 SYGVKD. The CDR3 totals 15 residues. The trim removed 6 bases at V and 3 bases at J, leaving 10 bases unmatched. Here the CDR3 DNA reads TGTGCCATCAGCCGGAGACAGGGATCCGACTATGGCTACACCTTC. This gives the protein CAISRRQGSDYGYTF.

The chain carries TRBV11-2 and TRBJ2-7, with 7 bases lining up with TRBD2. Germline CDR1 and CDR2: SGHAT and FQNNGV. The CDR3 sequence is 14 residues long. Trimming cost V 7 bases and J 1 base; bases outside gene matches: 7. CDR3: CASILTAGSYEQYF. The CDR3 nucleotides read TGTGCCAGCATCTTGACAGCGGGATCCTACGAGCAGTACTTC.

The chain employs TRBV11-2 and TRBJ1-1; D gene ambiguous. Per the germline V gene, CDR1 is SGHAT and CDR2 is FQNNGV. The CDR3 has 12 residues. The V and J ends lost 4 bases and 1 base respectively, with 4 bases between them. The CDR3 DNA reads as TGTGCCAGCAGCTCGAGGAACACTGAAGCTTTCTTT. Its protein is CASSSRNTEAFF.

The V and J genes are TRBV11-2 and TRBJ1-2; TRBD1 matches at 11 bases. With V trimmed by 1 base and J by 7 bases, 2 bases remained unmatched. CDR1 is SGHAT and CDR2 is FQNNGV in the germline V gene. The length of the CDR3 is 14 residues. The DNA of the CDR3 is TGTGCCAGCAGCTTAGGGGACAGGGGGTTTGGCTACACCTTC. Amino acid sequence: CASSLGDRGFGYTF.

Turning to this clone: Sequence at one end of the junction differs from germline and may be a read error. The V and J genes are TRBV19 and TRBJ2-1; TRBD2 aligns across 8 bases. This CDR3 contains 15 residues. Germline CDR1 is LNHDA and CDR2 is SQIVND (reference sequence). CDR3 coding DNA: TGTGCCAGTAGAGCGGGAGCTTCCTCCCACAATGAGCAGTTCTTC. Amino acid sequence: CASRAGASSHNEQFF.

About this clone: A far larger clone differs by one base, so this is likely a read error. The identical CDR3 is also encoded by other nucleotide sequences in the sample. The chain combines TRBV5-1 with TRBJ2-6; no reliable D call. From germline, CDR1 is SGHRS and CDR2 YFSETQ. This CDR3 has 14 residues. The V gene lost 2 bases and the J gene lost 1 base, with 4 bases spanning the gap. CDR3 sequence (DNA): TGCGCCAGCAGCTTAGGGTCTGGGGCCAACGTCCTGACTTTC. Protein: CASSLGSGANVLTF.

The V and J genes are TRBV5-1 and TRBJ2-7; D ambiguous. Trimming took off 1 base at V and 0 bases at J, with 8 bases between the two ends. The germline gives CDR1 SGHRS, CDR2 YFSETQ. The CDR3 is 14 amino acids. DNA of the CDR3: TGCGCCAGCAGCTTGCCAGGAGTCTCCTACGAGCAGTACTTC. It encodes CASSLPGVSYEQYF.

This clone was seen repeatedly, ten times or more. The gene calls are TRBV9 and TRBJ2-2; D is uncertain. From germline, CDR1 is SGDLS and CDR2 YYNGEE. CDR3 size: 15 residues. Trimming stripped 0 bases from V and 3 bases from J, with 9 bases between. The CDR3 region is CASSVARLDTGELFF. The CDR3 nucleotides read TGTGCCAGCAGCGTAGCCAGGTTGGACACCGGGGAGCTGTTTTTT.

The CDR3 DNA reads as TGTGCCTGGAGTCTCAATCCCACCGGGGAGCTGTTTTTT. Protein: CAWSLNPTGELFF. The chain has TRBV30 and TRBJ2-2, with unresolved D. Trimming shortened V by 2 bases and J by 4 bases, and 8 bases separated the two germline ends. CDR3 size: 13 residues. Germline V gene data show CDR1 as GTSNPN and CDR2 as SVGIG (reference sequence).

This clone has just a few counts. This rearrangement joins TRBV5-1 to TRBJ2-1; D gene unclear. From germline, CDR1 is SGHRS and CDR2 YFSETQ. The CDR3 totals 12 residues. The V and J ends lost 0 bases and 8 bases respectively, with 6 bases between them. CDR3 DNA sequence: TGCGCCAGCAGCTTGGACGTAGATGAGCAGTTCTTC. Protein product: CASSLDVDEQFF.

V usage is TRBV21-1 and J usage is TRBJ1-1; TRBD1 is the table's D call, not checked against the DNA. TRBV21-1 corresponds to a pseudogene. The CDR3 is 16 residues long. The CDR3, as DNA: TGTGCCAGCAGCAAAGAGAACAGGGGGAGGAACACTGAAGCTTTCTTT. This sequence encodes CASSKENRGRNTEAFF.

The V call is TRBV5-1, the J call TRBJ2-7; TRBD2 matches 8 bases. The CDR3 consists of 16 residues. V lost 0 bases to trimming and J lost 2 bases; unmatched junction nucleotides: 7. Germline CDR1 is SGHRS and CDR2 is YFSETQ. CDR3 in DNA: TGCGCCAGCAGCTTGGCAACTAGCGGTCCTGCCTACGAGCAGTACTTC. The encoded protein is CASSLATSGPAYEQYF. Complete variable domain (other parts from reference TRBV5-1 and TRBJ2-7): KAGVTQTPRYLIKTRGQQVTLSCSPISGHRSVSWYQQTPGQGLQFLFEYFSETQRNKGNFPGRFSGRQFSNSRSEMNVSTLELGDSALYLCASSLATSGPAYEQYFGPGTRLTVT.

The chain employs TRBV19 and TRBJ1-2; unclear D gene. V lost 6 bases and J 0 bases, leaving 11 bases between the germline ends. This CDR3 has 14 amino acids. Looked up from germline, CDR1 is LNHDA and CDR2 is SQIVND (reference sequence). The chain's CDR3 is CASREDLTNYGYTF. The CDR3 region has the DNA TGTGCCAGTAGGGAGGATCTTACTAACTATGGCTACACCTTC. The variable domain in full, with the rest retrieved from reference TRBV19 and TRBJ1-2, is DGGITQSPKYLFRKEGQNVTLSCEQNLNHDAMYWYRQDPGQGLRLIYYSQIVNDFQKGDIAEGYSVSREKKESFPLTVTSAQKNPTAFYLCASREDLTNYGYTFGSGTRLTVV.

The chain has TRBV29-1 and TRBJ2-1; D unresolved. Trimming took off 2 bases at V and 0 bases at J, with 8 bases between the two ends. The germline CDR1 and CDR2 sequences are SQVTM and ANQGSEA. This CDR3 contains 14 residues. The CDR3 protein is CSVEWESSYNEQFF. The CDR3 coding sequence is TGCAGCGTTGAATGGGAAAGCTCCTACAATGAGCAGTTCTTC.

The chain couples TRBV29-1 to TRBJ2-2; D is possibly TRBD1 (6 bases). This CDR3 region has 14 residues. Trimming took 5 bases from V and 4 from J, leaving 14 bases between them. Germline values: CDR1 SQVTM, CDR2 ANQGSEA. The CDR3: CSVFQGTFTGELFF. The CDR3 bases are TGCAGCGTTTTTCAGGGGACCTTCACCGGGGAGCTGTTTTTT.

This chain joins TRBV7-9 and TRBJ2-5; either TRBD1 or TRBD2 may supply D (5 bases each). There are 14 residues in the CDR3. The V end was cut by 5 bases, the J end by 4 bases, with 14 bases between. Germline V gives CDR1 SEHNR, CDR2 FQNEAQ (reference sequence). CDR3 in DNA: TGTGCCAGCAGCGACCCCGGGGCGCGAGAGACCCAGTACTTC. Amino acid sequence: CASSDPGARETQYF.

The rearrangement joins TRBV28 to TRBJ1-2; weak D call: TRBD1 (6 bases). This CDR3 region has 16 residues. Trimming removed 3 bases at V and 4 bases at J, with 18 bases between. Germline V gene sequence: CDR1 MDHEN, CDR2 SYDVKM. CDR3 region: CASSFNGGPSGYGYTF. The DNA of the CDR3 is TGTGCCAGCAGTTTTAATGGGGGGCCTTCGGGCTATGGCTACACCTTC.

The genes are TRBV4-2 and TRBJ1-1; no definite D call. Trimming took 1 base from V and 10 from J, leaving 13 bases between them. The CDR3 has 13 amino acids. Germline assignment: CDR1 LGHNA and CDR2 YNFKEQ. As DNA, the CDR3 is TGTGCCAGCAGCCAAGGTGAAGGGCGTAGAGCTTTCTTT. Residues: CASSQGEGRRAFF.

The chain recombines TRBV5-1 with TRBJ2-7, with D possibly being TRBD1 or TRBD2 (6 bases each). The CDR3 runs to 17 residues. Between the trimmed V and J ends, which lost 4 bases and 1 base, there was a span of 21 bases. Germline V gives CDR1 SGHRS, CDR2 YFSETQ. The CDR3 sequence: CASSPEGWGARSYEQYF. The CDR3 DNA sequence: TGCGCCAGCAGCCCTGAGGGGTGGGGGGCCCGTTCCTACGAGCAGTACTTC.

This clone showed up just once. DNA of the CDR3: TGCGCCAGCAGCTTGATCGCGGGAGTTCAAGAGACCCAGTACTTC. Translated, it gives CASSLIAGVQETQYF. The rearrangement links TRBV5-1 to TRBJ2-5; 7 nucleotides align to TRBD2. Trimming removed 1 base from V and 2 bases from J; junction bases left unmatched: 5. This CDR3 is 15 amino acids long. The V gene's germline CDR1 is SGHRS and CDR2 YFSETQ.

This chain uses TRBV7-8 with TRBJ2-7, with 14 bases aligning to TRBD2. The CDR3 runs to 17 residues. Germline assignment: CDR1 SGHVS and CDR2 FQNEAQ. The junction had 15 bases not matched to a gene; V was cut back by 5 bases and J by 9 bases. CDR3 coding DNA: TGTGCCAGCAGCCTAGGAACACCGGGACTAGCGGGAGTTGGGCAGTACTTC. Protein product: CASSLGTPGLAGVGQYF. The full variable domain, its missing parts supplied by reference TRBV7-8 and TRBJ2-7, is GAGVSQSPRYKVAKRGQDVALRCDPISGHVSLFWYQQALGQGPEFLTYFQNEAQLDKSGLPSDRFFAERPEGSVSTLKIQRTQQEDSAVYLCASSLGTPGLAGVGQYFGPGTRLTVT.

The V call is TRBV19, the J call TRBJ2-7; no firm D call. The CDR3 loop spans 14 amino acids. The germline gives CDR1 LNHDA, CDR2 SQIVND (reference sequence). Trimming pared 6 bases from V and 1 base from J, leaving 13 bases between. The DNA for the CDR3 is TGTGCCAGTAGCCGCCGACCGATTTCCTACGAGCAGTACTTC. The encoded protein is CASSRRPISYEQYF.